The source of this T cell receptor (beta chain) is a study of cytomegalovirus exposure and HLA in healthy donors. Study as a whole: Of the donors genotyped, 300 to 500 in all, 80% to 85% fell in the Caucasian-associated ancestry cluster.

60 Vbeta and 13 Jbeta primers were used in PCR. This table comes from immunoSEQ multiplex PCR, and its TCRdb copy is limited to in-frame clones, with some not included. The profile shows some 150,000 clones, about four fifths of them singletons. Overall study findings and caveats: Specific recognition of CMV antigens was confirmed in vitro for a few chains (all CMV-associated).

As to this clone: Its matching antigen is unknown.

CDR1 is MNHNS and CDR2 is SASEGT in the germline V gene. V dropped 0 bases and J dropped 6 bases, with 15 bases sitting between them. The CDR3 contains 15 residues. The sample taken for sequencing was PBMCs. The V gene is TRBV6-1, the J gene TRBJ2-7, with D maybe TRBD2 (7 bases). The sequence came from a man aged 25 to 40 in good health and CMV-seronegative. DNA for the CDR3: TGTGCCAGCAGTGAAGCCAGGCGGGGGCTTGGCGAGCAGTACTTC. This encodes CASSEARRGLGEQYF.